This record looks at one TCR beta chain sequence and its context. These data belong to a study of blood T cell repertoires in COVID-19. Study background: Acute-phase and convalescent COVID-19 samples originated in the United States, Italy and Spain.

The V segment lost 6 bases and the J segment 1 base; nucleotides outside the gene matches: 6. Germline assignment: CDR1 MDHEN and CDR2 SYDVKM. The CDR3 contains 14 residues. Per the original methods: Using reference gene primer amplification, nucleated cell counts were estimated. The table came from immunoSEQ multiplex PCR; TCRdb's copy has only in-frame clones and leaves some out. The V and J calls and clone size come from that table; D and trimming were worked out from the DNA. The profile shows about 290,000 clones, over 80% of them singletons. The chain employs TRBV28 and TRBJ2-7; 7 bases match TRBD1. The source of this sequence is a woman aged 45-60 years with active or convalescent COVID-19. Sequencing was performed on peripheral blood. The CDR3 reads CASRTGTASYEQYF. DNA of the CDR3: TGTGCCAGCAGGACAGGGACGGCTTCCTACGAGCAGTACTTC.